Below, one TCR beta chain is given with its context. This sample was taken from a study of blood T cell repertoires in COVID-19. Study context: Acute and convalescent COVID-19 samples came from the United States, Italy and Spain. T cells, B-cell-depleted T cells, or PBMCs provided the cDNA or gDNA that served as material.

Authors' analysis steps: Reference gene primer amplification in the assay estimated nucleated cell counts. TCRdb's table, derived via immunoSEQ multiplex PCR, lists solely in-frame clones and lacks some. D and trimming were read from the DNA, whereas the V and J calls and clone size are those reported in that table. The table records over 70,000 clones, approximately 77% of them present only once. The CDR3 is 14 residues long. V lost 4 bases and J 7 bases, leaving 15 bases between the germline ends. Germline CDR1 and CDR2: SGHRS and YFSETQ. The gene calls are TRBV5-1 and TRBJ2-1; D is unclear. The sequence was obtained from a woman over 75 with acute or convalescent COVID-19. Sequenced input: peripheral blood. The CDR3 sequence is CASSPTAGQNEQFF. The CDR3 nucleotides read TGCGCCAGCAGCCCGACCGCTGGGCAAAATGAGCAGTTCTTC.